Below are 29 T cell receptor beta chains sequenced from a single sample in a study of CD8 T cells in Susac syndrome (dated by TCRdb to between 2018 and 2021). Library preparation employed the immunoSEQ multiplex PCR assay. RNA was extracted with the RNeasy kit and about 0.5 to 1 ug was reverse transcribed using random hexamers. Using fastp trimming at Q25 and MiXCR clonotype assembly, TCRdb reanalyzed the public sequencing data and kept in-frame beta chains. Identical CDR3 protein sequences are pooled into one entry, listed with their most common genes and DNA. For this sample the table gives over 100,000 distinct CDR3 sequences, of which 96% were detected only once. The ten largest clonotypes hold 0.096% of the sample. Sequencing input: CD4+ T cells from PBMCs. The receptors derive from a human donor in good health.

The genes are TRBV30 and TRBJ2-7; D unclear. CDR3 length: 14 amino acids. Per the germline V gene, CDR1 is GTSNPN and CDR2 is SVGIG (reference sequence). Trimming took 7 bases from V and 6 from J, leaving 22 bases between them. The CDR3, as DNA: TGTGCCTCCTCGATTGGGGTTACGTCCAGCGAGCAGTACTTC. As protein: CASSIGVTSSEQYF.

The chain combines TRBV28 with TRBJ2-5, with D perhaps matching TRBD1 or TRBD2 (6 bases each). In germline, CDR1 is MDHEN, CDR2 SYDVKM. This CDR3 has 15 amino acids. The germline V and J ends were trimmed by 7 bases and 4 bases, with 19 bases remaining between them. In nucleotides, the CDR3 is TGTGCCAGCATGCTACCCCGGGGGCGTCTAGAGACCCAGTACTTC. This translates into CASMLPRGRLETQYF.

The CDR3 here is CASSLNVRGDTQYF. CDR3 DNA sequence: TGTGCCAGCAGCTTAAATGTTCGGGGAGATACGCAGTATTTT. This rearrangement joins TRBV7-2 to TRBJ2-3; weak D call: TRBD2 (5 bases). The germline gives CDR1 SGHTA, CDR2 FQGNSA. The CDR3 contains 14 residues. The V gene lost 2 bases and the J gene lost 5 bases, with 11 bases spanning the gap.

The rearrangement links TRBV29-1 to TRBJ2-6; 9 positions match TRBD1. CDR1 is SQVTM and CDR2 is ANQGSEA in the germline V gene. The CDR3 length is 19 residues. J lost 0 bases, V lost 5 bases, and 14 bases had no gene match. CDR3 amino acids: CSVLRKPGQGLSGANVLTF. CDR3 DNA sequence: TGCAGCGTTCTAAGAAAACCGGGACAGGGCCTCTCTGGGGCCAACGTCCTGACTTTC.

The chain uses TRBV5-1 and TRBJ2-5, with D uncertain. The CDR3 has 13 amino acids. CDR1 SGHRS and CDR2 YFSETQ come from the germline V gene. V lost 4 bases and J lost 5, with 12 bases in between. The CDR3: CASSPPARETQYF. In nucleotides, the CDR3 is TGCGCCAGCAGCCCCCCAGCGAGGGAGACCCAGTACTTC.

The rearrangement joins TRBV25-1 to TRBJ2-7; tentatively, D is TRBD1 (6 bases). There are 16 residues in the CDR3. Trimming cost V 6 bases and J 2 bases, with 20 bases left between them. From germline, CDR1 is MGHDK and CDR2 SYGVNS. This CDR3 is CASSPLRDTATYEQYF. In DNA form, the CDR3 reads TGTGCCAGCAGCCCCCTCCGGGACACGGCAACCTACGAGCAGTACTTC.

V and J are TRBV10-3 and TRBJ1-1; 7 nucleotides align to TRBD1. The germline CDR1 and CDR2 sequences are ENHRY and SYGVKD. The CDR3 length is 14 residues. Germline trimming cut 10 bases from V and 1 base from J; bases unmatched to any gene: 9. The CDR3 coding sequence is TGTGCCACAAGCAAAGGGGGCAGGAACACTGAAGCTTTCTTT. This encodes CATSKGGRNTEAFF.

The rearrangement uses TRBV7-2 and TRBJ2-7, with TRBD1 matching 10 bases. The CDR3 covers 14 residues. After removal of 5 bases from V and 6 bases from J, the junction contained 7 bases not matched to a gene. CDR1 and CDR2 (germline): SGHTA, FQGNSA. The CDR3 DNA sequence: TGTGCCAGCAGCGCCGGACAGGGGGGTCTCGAGCAGTACTTC. Protein: CASSAGQGGLEQYF.

V and J are TRBV3-1 and TRBJ2-1; TRBD2 matches 11 bases. The germline gives CDR1 LGHDT, CDR2 YNNKEL (reference sequence). The CDR3 totals 15 residues. V gave up 1 base and J gave up 9 bases; unmatched junction bases: 5. In DNA, the CDR3 is TGTGCCAGCAGCCAAGTTCCTAGCGGGAGGACTGAGCAGTTCTTC. As protein: CASSQVPSGRTEQFF.

This rearrangement joins TRBV7-3 to TRBJ2-1; D is unresolved. The CDR3 consists of 16 residues. Germline CDR1 is SGHTA and CDR2 is FQGTGA. With 1 base removed from V and 5 bases from J, the gap between germline ends came to 15 bases. CDR3 region: CASSLREGLYNNEQFF. The CDR3 nucleotides read TGTGCCAGCAGCTTAAGGGAAGGGCTCTATAACAATGAGCAGTTCTTC.

The chain joins TRBV3-1 to TRBJ2-3; no reliable D call. V lost 5 bases, J lost 0 bases, and 9 bases lay in between. The CDR3 has 14 residues. Germline V gene lookup returns CDR1 LGHDT and CDR2 YNNKEL (reference sequence). The CDR3 sequence is CASSFPRSTDTQYF. CDR3 DNA: TGTGCCAGCAGCTTCCCACGAAGCACAGATACGCAGTATTTT.

The rearrangement uses TRBV4-3 and TRBJ2-1, with TRBD1 matching 11 bases. J lost 4 bases, V lost 0 bases, and 8 bases had no gene match. Germline-derived CDR1 and CDR2 are LGHNA and YSLEER. There are 18 residues in the CDR3. CDR3 sequence: CASSQDGRGDRGYNEQFF. CDR3 DNA: TGCGCCAGCAGCCAAGATGGCCGTGGGGACAGGGGGTACAATGAGCAGTTCTTC.

V and J are TRBV4-1 and TRBJ2-6; unclear D gene. V lost 3 bases and J lost 0, with 6 bases in between. CDR1 MGHRA and CDR2 YSYEKL come from the germline V gene. CDR3 length: 15 amino acids. The CDR3 region is CASSQHSSGANVLTF. DNA of the CDR3: TGCGCCAGCAGCCAGCATAGCTCTGGGGCCAACGTCCTGACTTTC.

Only one count was recorded for this clonotype. The chain has TRBV30 and TRBJ1-2; 8 positions match TRBD1. Germline lookup yields CDR1 GTSNPN and CDR2 SVGIG (reference sequence). V gave up 5 bases and J gave up 4 bases; unmatched junction bases: 0. This CDR3 contains 11 residues. DNA for the CDR3: TGTGCCTGGGACAGGGGCTATGGCTACACCTTC. Its translation is CAWDRGYGYTF.

The J gene is TRBJ1-4, the V gene TRBV27, with no clear D. Germline V gene data show CDR1 as MNHEY and CDR2 as SMNVEV (reference sequence). V was trimmed by 4 bases and J by 5 bases, leaving 14 bases between them. The CDR3 is 15 residues long. As DNA, the CDR3 is TGTGCCAGCAGTTCCCTGGCAGGCGGGAATGAAAAACTGTTTTTT. Translating gives CASSSLAGGNEKLFF.

J is TRBJ1-2 and V is TRBV7-8; no firm D call. This CDR3 has 13 amino acids. V was cut by 2 bases and J by 6 bases, with 10 bases left in between. The V gene's germline CDR1 is SGHVS and CDR2 FQNEAQ. The CDR3 protein is CASSLLFRDGYTF. The CDR3 nucleotides read TGTGCCAGCAGCTTACTCTTTCGGGATGGCTACACCTTC.

The chain employs TRBV4-2 and TRBJ2-5, with 10 bases fitting TRBD2. The CDR3 totals 15 residues. Germline loops: CDR1 LGHNA, CDR2 YNFKEQ. V was clipped by 2 bases and J by 3 bases; unmatched bases: 3. CDR3 sequence reads: CASSQSSGGKETQYF. The CDR3 nucleotides are TGTGCCAGCAGCCAATCTAGCGGGGGCAAAGAGACCCAGTACTTC.

The chain combines TRBV2 with TRBJ2-7; 8 bases line up with TRBD1. Per germline, CDR1 SNHLY and CDR2 FYNNEI. V shed 8 bases, J shed 7 bases, and the junction held 4 bases outside the gene matches. This CDR3 is built from 11 residues. CDR3 DNA: TGTGCCAGCGAGAGGGACAGGGAGCAGTACTTC. As protein: CASERDREQYF.

CDR3 bases: TGTGCCAGCTCACCATTACAGCACACCGGGGAGCTGTTTTTT. It yields the protein CASSPLQHTGELFF. The chain is built from TRBV18 and TRBJ2-2; no definite D call. CDR1 and CDR2 (germline): KGHSH, LQKENI. Trimming cost V 2 bases and J 3 bases, with 7 bases left between them. CDR3 length: 14 residues.

The V and J genes are TRBV7-2 and TRBJ1-2, with D maybe TRBD1 (5 bases). With 4 bases removed from V and 4 bases from J, the gap between germline ends came to 13 bases. The CDR3 has 14 residues. Germline V gives CDR1 SGHTA, CDR2 FQGNSA. Written as DNA, the CDR3 is TGTGCCAGCAGCTATATGACAGAGCCCTATGGCTACACCTTC. Its translation: CASSYMTEPYGYTF.

The J gene is TRBJ1-5, the V gene TRBV6-2 or TRBV6-3, with a tentative D call TRBD1 (5 bases). The CDR3 is 16 amino acids. The V and J ends lost 2 bases and 0 bases respectively, with 11 bases between them. Germline loops: CDR1 MNHEY, CDR2 SVGEGT. The CDR3 here is CASSYVIGGSNQPQHF. Written as DNA, the CDR3 is TGTGCCAGCAGTTACGTGATCGGGGGTAGCAATCAGCCCCAGCATTTT.

The chain couples TRBV9 to TRBJ1-4, with a tentative D call TRBD1 (5 bases). Germline lookup yields CDR1 SGDLS and CDR2 YYNGEE. This CDR3 is built from 15 residues. V was trimmed by 0 bases and J by 6 bases, leaving 12 bases between them. Written as DNA, the CDR3 is TGTGCCAGCAGCGTAGGGGACCTCCGTGATGAAAAACTGTTTTTT. Translated: CASSVGDLRDEKLFF. The full variable domain, with the rest looked up from reference TRBV9 and TRBJ1-4, is DSGVTQTPKHLITATGQRVTLRCSPRSGDLSVYWYQQSLDQGLQFLIQYYNGEERAKGNILERFSAQQFPDLHSELNLSSLELGDSALYFCASSVGDLRDEKLFFGSGTQLSVL.

This rearrangement joins TRBV29-1 to TRBJ2-1; maybe TRBD2 (6 bases). Trimming removed 5 bases at V and 0 bases at J, with 14 bases between. The CDR3 length is 15 residues. Germline CDR1 and CDR2: SQVTM and ANQGSEA. CDR3 coding DNA: TGCAGCGTTTATAAGCGGGTGAGCTCCTACAATGAGCAGTTCTTC. Its translation is CSVYKRVSSYNEQFF.

The chain joins TRBV12-3 or TRBV12-4 to TRBJ1-1; no definite D call. CDR3 length: 15 amino acids. V dropped 6 bases and J dropped 1 base, with 15 bases sitting between them. The CDR3 reads CASSPSSAGNTEAFF. In nucleotides, the CDR3 is TGTGCCAGCAGCCCATCTTCTGCAGGGAACACTGAAGCTTTCTTT.

The rearrangement links TRBV24-1 to TRBJ2-5; 7 bases agree with TRBD2. The V segment lost 5 bases and the J segment 3 bases; nucleotides outside the gene matches: 5. Germline V gives CDR1 KGHDR, CDR2 SFDVKD. The length of the CDR3 is 14 residues. In DNA form, the CDR3 reads TGTGCCACCAGTGCTCGGGGGGAGGAAGAGACCCAGTACTTC. Protein product: CATSARGEEETQYF.

The chain is built from TRBV9 and TRBJ2-3, with D unresolved. The V gene lost 0 bases and the J gene lost 1 base, with 12 bases spanning the gap. Germline CDR1 and CDR2: SGDLS and YYNGEE. CDR3 length: 16 amino acids. The chain's CDR3 is CASSVVSGIGTDTQYF. CDR3 in DNA: TGTGCCAGCAGCGTAGTATCGGGTATTGGCACAGATACGCAGTATTTT. The variable domain in full, completed from reference TRBV9 and TRBJ2-3, reads DSGVTQTPKHLITATGQRVTLRCSPRSGDLSVYWYQQSLDQGLQFLIQYYNGEERAKGNILERFSAQQFPDLHSELNLSSLELGDSALYFCASSVVSGIGTDTQYFGPGTRLTVL.

The rearrangement joins TRBV5-5 to TRBJ2-3; 10 bases are a match to TRBD1. The V gene end was trimmed by 4 bases and the J gene end by 4 bases; junction bases not matched to a gene: 6. CDR3 length: 15 amino acids. Germline CDR1 SGHKS, CDR2 YYEKEE (reference sequence). CDR3 sequence: CASSPGQGISDTQYF. The CDR3 DNA sequence: TGTGCCAGCAGCCCGGGACAGGGGATTTCAGATACGCAGTATTTT.

This chain joins TRBV9 and TRBJ2-1; D is uncertain. The CDR3 runs to 18 residues. CDR1 is SGDLS, CDR2 YYNGEE, per germline. V was shortened by 0 bases and J by 2 bases, with 18 bases between the two germline ends. The CDR3, as DNA: TGTGCCAGCAGCGTAGGTTCCCGTCCGAGCCTTACCTACAATGAGCAGTTCTTC. It is translated as CASSVGSRPSLTYNEQFF.

The J gene is TRBJ1-1, the V gene TRBV7-2, with 10 bases that match TRBD1. Germline V gene lookup returns CDR1 SGHTA and CDR2 FQGNSA. The CDR3 is 15 residues long. V shed 4 bases, J shed 4 bases, and the junction held 6 bases outside the gene matches. CDR3 nucleotide sequence: TGTGCCAGCAGCTATTGGGACAGGGGAGCCACTGAAGCTTTCTTT. It is translated as CASSYWDRGATEAFF.